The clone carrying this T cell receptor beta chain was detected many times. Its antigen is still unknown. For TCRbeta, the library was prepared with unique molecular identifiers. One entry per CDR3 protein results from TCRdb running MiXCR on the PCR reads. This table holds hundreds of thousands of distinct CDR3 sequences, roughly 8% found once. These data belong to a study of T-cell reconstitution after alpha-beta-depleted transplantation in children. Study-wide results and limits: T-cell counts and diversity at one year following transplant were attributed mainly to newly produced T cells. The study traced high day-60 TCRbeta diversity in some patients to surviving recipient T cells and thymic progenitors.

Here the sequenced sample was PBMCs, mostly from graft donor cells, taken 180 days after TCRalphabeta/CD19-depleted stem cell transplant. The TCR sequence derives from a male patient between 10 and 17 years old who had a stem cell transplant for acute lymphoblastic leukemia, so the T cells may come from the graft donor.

CDR3 DNA: TGTGCCAGCAGCGTAGCGGCAGGATACGTCTACGAGCAGTACTTC. This gives the protein CASSVAAGYVYEQYF. The rearrangement uses TRBV9 and TRBJ2-7, with D unclear. Trimming pared 0 bases from V and 3 bases from J, leaving 13 bases between. Per germline, CDR1 SGDLS and CDR2 YYNGEE. CDR3 length equals 15 residues.